The 5 T cell receptor beta chains in this list originate from one sample, sequenced in a study of CD8 T cells in Susac syndrome. Random hexamers were used to reverse transcribe an amount of 0.5 to 1 ug RNA. One entry per CDR3 protein results from TCRdb running MiXCR on the immunoSEQ multiplex PCR reads. The data contain 45,000 to 60,000 distinct CDR3 sequences, nearly 95% of them singletons. Input material: CD8+ T cells from PBMCs. The source is a human donor in good health.

This chain joins TRBV7-6 and TRBJ1-5; the D gene is possibly TRBD1 (6 bases). CDR3 length: 15 residues. Germline V CDR1 and CDR2: SGHVS, FNYEAQ. Trimming removed 1 base from V and 6 bases from J, with 13 bases in between. CDR3 nucleotide sequence: TGTGCCAGCAGCTTAGAAACAGGGTTTGGTCAGCCCCAGCATTTT. Translated, it gives CASSLETGFGQPQHF. Looking up the rest from reference TRBV7-6 and TRBJ1-5 gives the full variable domain: GAGVSQSPRYKVTKRGQDVALRCDPISGHVSLYWYRQALGQGPEFLTYFNYEAQQDKSGLPNDRFSAERPEGSISTLTIQRTEQRDSAMYRCASSLETGFGQPQHFGDGTRLSIL.

The chain is built from TRBV25-1 and TRBJ1-4, with 7 bases aligning to TRBD1. The CDR3 loop spans 15 amino acids. Germline CDR1 reads MGHDK; CDR2 reads SYGVNS. V lost 5 bases, J lost 8 bases, and 11 bases stayed unmatched. The CDR3 region is CASSSRDSRVEKLFF. CDR3 sequence (DNA): TGTGCCAGCAGTTCCCGGGACAGCCGGGTGGAAAAACTGTTTTTT. The full variable domain, its missing parts supplied by reference TRBV25-1 and TRBJ1-4, is EADIYQTPRYLVIGTGKKITLECSQTMGHDKMYWYQQDPGMELHLIHYSYGVNSTEKGDLSSESTVSRIRTEHFPLTLESARPSHTSQYLCASSSRDSRVEKLFFGSGTQLSVL.

CDR3 sequence reads: CSVTRLAGAYEQYF. As DNA, the CDR3 is TGCAGCGTTACGCGACTAGCGGGGGCCTACGAGCAGTACTTC. This chain links TRBV29-1 with TRBJ2-7; TRBD2 agrees at 12 bases. Per the germline V gene, CDR1 is SQVTM and CDR2 is ANQGSEA. The V segment lost 5 bases and the J segment 2 bases; nucleotides outside the gene matches: 4. This CDR3 contains 14 residues.

This clonotype was recorded once. Here the CDR3 DNA reads TGTGCCAGCAGCTCGCTAGCGGCATACGAGCAGTACTTC. Its protein is CASSSLAAYEQYF. The chain employs TRBV7-9 and TRBJ2-7; 7 nucleotides align to TRBD2. Germline CDR1 and CDR2: SEHNR and FQNEAQ (reference sequence). This CDR3 comprises 13 residues. V lost 4 bases and J lost 4; bases outside the gene matches: 4.

The chain carries TRBV10-3 and TRBJ1-1, with a possible D match to TRBD1 (5 bases). V was clipped by 8 bases and J by 4 bases, with 14 bases between them. Germline CDR1 and CDR2: ENHRY and SYGVKD. The CDR3 is made up of 13 amino acids. This chain's CDR3 is CAIGGSMITEAFF. In nucleotides, the CDR3 is TGTGCCATCGGGGGTTCCATGATCACTGAAGCTTTCTTT.